These 26 T cell receptor beta chains share one sample of origin, sequenced in a study of shared clonotypes between healthy human individuals. TCRdb keeps only in-frame clones here, not all; method: immunoSEQ multiplex PCR. Of 950,000 to 1,300,000 clones listed, about 75% are singletons. The sequenced material came from memory CD4+ T cells sorted from blood. Subset reported: CD45RA-negative fraction. The receptors derive from a young man in good health.

Of note for this clone: This sample includes further DNA sequences coding for the same CDR3. The chain employs TRBV10-3 and TRBJ2-1, with 10 bases identical to TRBD1. This CDR3 has 15 residues. The V and J ends lost 4 bases and 2 bases, in that order; junction bases with no gene match: 2. Germline values: CDR1 ENHRY, CDR2 SYGVKD. For the CDR3, the DNA is TGTGCCATCAGTGGAGGACAGGGGGCCTACAATGAGCAGTTCTTC. This sequence encodes CAISGGQGAYNEQFF.

The chain has TRBV7-6 and TRBJ2-3, with unresolved D. The CDR3 runs to 13 residues. V lost 1 base to trimming and J lost 6 bases, with 8 bases between them. CDR1 is SGHVS and CDR2 is FNYEAQ in the germline V gene. The DNA of the CDR3 is TGTGCCAGCAGCTTAGGTCCCTCCGATACGCAGTATTTT. Residues: CASSLGPSDTQYF. Full variable domain (rest looked up from reference TRBV7-6 and TRBJ2-3): GAGVSQSPRYKVTKRGQDVALRCDPISGHVSLYWYRQALGQGPEFLTYFNYEAQQDKSGLPNDRFSAERPEGSISTLTIQRTEQRDSAMYRCASSLGPSDTQYFGPGTRLTVL.

The chain carries TRBV9 and TRBJ2-5; TRBD2 matches 9 bases. CDR1 SGDLS and CDR2 YYNGEE come from the germline V gene. The junction had 4 bases not matched to a gene; V was cut back by 0 bases and J by 1 base. This CDR3 comprises 16 residues. The CDR3 protein is CASSVAQRGAQETQYF. The CDR3 DNA follows: TGTGCCAGCAGCGTAGCCCAGCGGGGGGCCCAAGAGACCCAGTACTTC. The full variable domain, in which reference TRBV9 and TRBJ2-5 provide the parts outside the CDR3, is DSGVTQTPKHLITATGQRVTLRCSPRSGDLSVYWYQQSLDQGLQFLIQYYNGEERAKGNILERFSAQQFPDLHSELNLSSLELGDSALYFCASSVAQRGAQETQYFGPGTRLLVL.

The chain has TRBV18 and TRBJ1-3; 8 nucleotides agree with TRBD1. CDR3 length: 15 residues. Germline V gene data show CDR1 as KGHSH and CDR2 as LQKENI. The V and J ends lost 6 bases and 8 bases, in that order; junction bases with no gene match: 12. The DNA of the CDR3 is TGTGCCAGCTCGCCAACCGGGACAGGTATTGACACCATATATTTT. Encoded protein: CASSPTGTGIDTIYF.

J is TRBJ1-5 and V is TRBV6-6, with D possibly TRBD1 on 5 matching bases. Germline V gene lookup returns CDR1 MNHNY and CDR2 SVGAGI (reference sequence). V was cut by 5 bases and J by 4 bases, with 18 bases left in between. This CDR3 contains 16 residues. DNA of the CDR3: TGTGCCAGCAGTATCCAGGGTGGGAGGGATAATCAGCCCCAGCATTTT. Its protein is CASSIQGGRDNQPQHF.

The chain combines TRBV13 with TRBJ2-7; D possibly corresponds to TRBD1 (6 bases). The CDR3 loop spans 16 amino acids. The V and J ends lost 8 bases and 0 bases respectively, with 20 bases between them. CDR1 is PRHDT and CDR2 is FYEKMQ in the germline V gene (reference sequence). CDR3 in amino acids: CASALRGSRDSYEQYF. The CDR3 DNA reads TGTGCCAGCGCCCTAAGGGGGTCCAGGGACTCCTACGAGCAGTACTTC.

This clone has a count of ten or more. Additional DNA sequences in this sample encode the identical CDR3. The V gene is TRBV5-1, the J gene TRBJ2-3; D is undetermined. This CDR3 is 14 amino acids long. The V end lost 0 bases, the J end lost 0 bases, and 5 bases lay between the germline ends. Germline V gene sequence: CDR1 SGHRS, CDR2 YFSETQ. CDR3 in DNA: TGCGCCAGCAGCTTGGCTAGAAGCACAGATACGCAGTATTTT. This gives the protein CASSLARSTDTQYF.

This clone was counted ten times or more. This specimen includes other DNA sequences encoding the same CDR3. The rearrangement links TRBV5-1 to TRBJ1-5; D gene uncertain. CDR3 size: 16 residues. Germline CDR1 SGHRS, CDR2 YFSETQ. V shed 0 bases and J shed 2 bases, with 12 bases lying between them. In DNA form, the CDR3 reads TGCGCCAGCAGCTTGGAATCCCGGGAGGGCAATCAGCCCCAGCATTTT. This encodes CASSLESREGNQPQHF.

The rearrangement links TRBV6-1 to TRBJ1-5; no reliable D call. V lost 10 bases, J lost 4 bases, and 20 bases lay in between. The V gene's germline CDR1 is MNHNS and CDR2 SASEGT. The CDR3 is 15 amino acids. CDR3 amino acids: CATLGWSRSNQPQHF. The DNA of the CDR3 is TGTGCCACTCTGGGCTGGTCGAGAAGTAATCAGCCCCAGCATTTT.

The V gene is TRBV5-1, the J gene TRBJ2-7, with unresolved D. This CDR3 has 13 residues. Per the germline V gene, CDR1 is SGHRS and CDR2 is YFSETQ. Trimming removed 3 bases at V and 6 bases at J, with 13 bases between. CDR3 amino acids: CASSSVSSSEQYF. In DNA, the CDR3 is TGCGCCAGCAGCTCCGTCTCGTCTAGCGAGCAGTACTTC.

The J gene is TRBJ1-5, the V gene TRBV19; 9 nucleotides line up with TRBD1. The CDR3 totals 15 residues. CDR1 and CDR2 from the germline V gene are LNHDA and SQIVND (reference sequence). With V trimmed by 4 bases and J by 7 bases, 8 bases remained unmatched. The CDR3 spells CASSRDRAEGQPQHF. Written as DNA, the CDR3 is TGTGCCAGTAGTAGGGACAGGGCGGAGGGGCAGCCCCAGCATTTT.

The table lists this clone with a few counts. This sequence joins TRBV6-1 and TRBJ1-5; D is uncertain. V dropped 5 bases and J dropped 11 bases, with 13 bases sitting between them. The CDR3 is 12 residues long. Germline V gene sequence: CDR1 MNHNS, CDR2 SASEGT. The CDR3 loop reads CASSLDRGTQHF. For the CDR3, the DNA is TGTGCCAGCAGTCTGGACCGTGGGACCCAGCATTTT.

This clone showed up just once. The chain is built from TRBV7-9 and TRBJ2-1, with TRBD2 matching 9 bases. This CDR3 region has 17 residues. J gave up 4 bases and V 5 bases, and 12 bases lay outside the gene matches. Germline CDR1 is SEHNR and CDR2 is FQNEAQ (reference sequence). The CDR3 reads CASSPPGSGSLYNEQFF. Here the CDR3 DNA reads TGTGCCAGCAGCCCCCCGGGTAGCGGGAGTCTTTACAATGAGCAGTTCTTC.

This clone was counted between two and nine times. The CDR3 reads CASRGQGGQSPLHF. The DNA for the CDR3 is TGTGCCAGTAGGGGACAGGGGGGTCAGTCACCCCTCCACTTT. J is TRBJ1-6 and V is TRBV19, with 11 bases aligning to TRBD1. Germline V CDR1 and CDR2: LNHDA, SQIVND (reference sequence). The length of the CDR3 is 14 residues. V was pared by 6 bases and J by 10 bases, with 5 bases of the junction left unmatched.

This clone was counted once. This rearrangement joins TRBV6-1 to TRBJ1-5; 11 bases are a match to TRBD1. V was clipped by 1 base and J by 5 bases; unmatched bases: 4. Per the germline V gene, CDR1 is MNHNS and CDR2 is SASEGT. The CDR3 has 16 amino acids. CDR3 nucleotide sequence: TGTGCCAGCAGTGAAGGCAGGACAGGGGGCTATCAGCCCCAGCATTTT. This encodes CASSEGRTGGYQPQHF.

The gene calls are TRBV5-5 and TRBJ1-1; D gene uncertain. V lost 3 bases and J lost 2, with 11 bases in between. Germline loops: CDR1 SGHKS, CDR2 YYEKEE (reference sequence). This CDR3 comprises 14 residues. The CDR3 DNA reads TGTGCCAGCAGCTCGCGACCGTTCAACACTGAAGCTTTCTTT. This translates into CASSSRPFNTEAFF.

Concerning this clone: A far larger clone is just one base off, so this is likely a read error. The chain joins TRBV7-8 to TRBJ2-2; no firm D call. Germline V lookup: CDR1 SGHVS, CDR2 FQNEAQ. V lost 0 bases and J 1 base, leaving 6 bases between the germline ends. This CDR3 has 15 residues. CDR3 bases: TGTGCCAGCAGCTTAGCGGGAAGGAACACCGGGGAGCTGTTTTTT. Its protein is CASSLAGRNTGELFF.

This clone was recorded a few times. The chain has TRBV2 and TRBJ1-2; perhaps TRBD1 as D (6 bases). CDR1 SNHLY and CDR2 FYNNEI come from the germline V gene. The ends were cut back, 3 bases at V and 8 bases at J, with 13 bases in the middle. The CDR3 length is 13 residues. The chain's CDR3 is CASSEWAGVGYTF. The CDR3 bases are TGTGCCAGCAGTGAGTGGGCAGGGGTCGGCTACACCTTC.

The V gene is TRBV6-1, the J gene TRBJ2-2; tentatively, D is TRBD1 (5 bases). The CDR3 length is 15 residues. Germline V gives CDR1 MNHNS, CDR2 SASEGT. Trimming shortened V by 5 bases and J by 6 bases, and 16 bases separated the two germline ends. Here the CDR3 reads CASSIAIVRAGELFF. The CDR3 region has the DNA TGTGCCAGCAGTATCGCAATCGTCAGGGCCGGGGAGCTGTTTTTT.

This rearrangement joins TRBV30 to TRBJ1-2; D possibly corresponds to TRBD1 (5 bases). This CDR3 is built from 14 residues. CDR1 and CDR2 from the germline V gene are GTSNPN and SVGIG (reference sequence). Trimming shortened V by 1 base and J by 6 bases, and 15 bases separated the two germline ends. The CDR3 DNA reads as TGTGCCTGGAGTGACGTTACCAGGGCTCATGGCTACACCTTC. Its translation is CAWSDVTRAHGYTF.

The gene calls are TRBV6-1 and TRBJ2-3; no clear D. V lost 6 bases and J 5 bases, leaving 9 bases between the germline ends. CDR1 is MNHNS and CDR2 is SASEGT in the germline V gene. The CDR3 covers 12 residues. CDR3 in DNA: TGTGCCAGCAGCTTCGACCGAGATACGCAGTATTTT. It translates to CASSFDRDTQYF.

The chain joins TRBV7-8 to TRBJ2-2; 10 positions match TRBD1. V lost 5 bases, J lost 7 bases, and 7 bases stayed unmatched. The V gene's germline CDR1 is SGHVS and CDR2 FQNEAQ. The length of the CDR3 is 15 residues. CDR3 amino acids: CASSPGQGVDGELFF. The CDR3 nucleotides read TGTGCCAGCAGCCCAGGACAGGGGGTAGACGGGGAGCTGTTTTTT. Variable domain in full (rest from reference TRBV7-8 and TRBJ2-2): GAGVSQSPRYKVAKRGQDVALRCDPISGHVSLFWYQQALGQGPEFLTYFQNEAQLDKSGLPSDRFFAERPEGSVSTLKIQRTQQEDSAVYLCASSPGQGVDGELFFGEGSRLTVL.

The V gene is TRBV19, the J gene TRBJ2-7, with D possibly being TRBD2 (6 bases). In germline, CDR1 is LNHDA, CDR2 SQIVND (reference sequence). V dropped 4 bases and J dropped 0 bases, with 16 bases sitting between them. This CDR3 comprises 16 residues. DNA for the CDR3: TGTGCCAGTAGTAGTCCCCGGGACTCCAGCTCCTACGAGCAGTACTTC. Translating it yields CASSSPRDSSSYEQYF.

On this clone: This may arise from a read error, as a much more abundant clone is one base away. Other DNA sequences of this sample code for an identical CDR3. The CDR3 nucleotides are TGCGCCAGCAGCCAAGACGGTAGCAATCAGCCCCAGCATTTT. Translated, it gives CASSQDGSNQPQHF. The V and J genes are TRBV4-3 and TRBJ1-5, with D hard to call. V lost 0 bases and J 0 bases, leaving 3 bases between the germline ends. The CDR3 is 14 amino acids. Germline V gene lookup returns CDR1 LGHNA and CDR2 YSLEER.

V is TRBV5-1 and J is TRBJ2-7, with 8 bases that match TRBD2. Germline values: CDR1 SGHRS, CDR2 YFSETQ. The length of the CDR3 is 15 residues. V lost 4 bases, J lost 3 bases, and 9 bases stayed unmatched. The CDR3 nucleotides are TGCGCCAGCAGCGGAAGTAGCGGGGAGGGCTACGAGCAGTACTTC. It codes for CASSGSSGEGYEQYF.

This clone was detected only a few times. This same CDR3 is encoded by further DNA sequences in the sample. This chain connects TRBV2 to TRBJ2-6; D remains unclear. This CDR3 spans 13 amino acids. V lost 6 bases and J 1 base, leaving 4 bases between the germline ends. The germline CDR1 and CDR2 sequences are SNHLY and FYNNEI. CDR3 amino acids: CASRTSGANVLTF. The CDR3 coding sequence is TGTGCCAGCAGGACTTCTGGGGCCAACGTCCTGACTTTC.